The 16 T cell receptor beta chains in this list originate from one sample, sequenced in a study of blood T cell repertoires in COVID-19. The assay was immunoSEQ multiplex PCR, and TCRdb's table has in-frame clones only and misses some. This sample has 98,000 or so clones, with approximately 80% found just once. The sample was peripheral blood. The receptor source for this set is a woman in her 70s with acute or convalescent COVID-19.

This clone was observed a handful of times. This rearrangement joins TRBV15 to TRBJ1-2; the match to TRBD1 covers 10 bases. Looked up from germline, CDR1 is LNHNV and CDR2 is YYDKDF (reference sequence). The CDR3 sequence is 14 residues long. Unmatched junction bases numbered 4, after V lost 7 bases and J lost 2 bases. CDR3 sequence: CATTSDRGNYGYTF. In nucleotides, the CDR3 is TGTGCCACCACCTCGGACAGGGGGAACTATGGCTACACCTTC.

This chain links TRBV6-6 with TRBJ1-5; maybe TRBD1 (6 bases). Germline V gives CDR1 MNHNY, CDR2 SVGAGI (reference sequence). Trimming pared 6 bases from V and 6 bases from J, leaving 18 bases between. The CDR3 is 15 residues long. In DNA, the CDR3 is TGTGCCAGCAGGCCGCCAGCAGGGGCAGCTCAGCCCCAGCATTTT. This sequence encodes CASRPPAGAAQPQHF.

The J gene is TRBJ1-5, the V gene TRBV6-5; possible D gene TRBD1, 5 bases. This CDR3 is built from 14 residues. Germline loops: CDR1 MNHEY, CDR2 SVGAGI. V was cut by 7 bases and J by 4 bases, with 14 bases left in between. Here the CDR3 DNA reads TGTGCCAGCAACGACGGGGGAGCTAATCAGCCCCAGCATTTT. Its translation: CASNDGGANQPQHF.

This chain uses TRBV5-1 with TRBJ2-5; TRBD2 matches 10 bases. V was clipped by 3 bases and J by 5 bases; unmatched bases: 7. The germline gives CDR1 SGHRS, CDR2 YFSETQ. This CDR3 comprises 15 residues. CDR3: CASSSSGGAGETQYF. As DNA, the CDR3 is TGCGCCAGCAGCTCCAGCGGGGGGGCAGGTGAGACCCAGTACTTC.

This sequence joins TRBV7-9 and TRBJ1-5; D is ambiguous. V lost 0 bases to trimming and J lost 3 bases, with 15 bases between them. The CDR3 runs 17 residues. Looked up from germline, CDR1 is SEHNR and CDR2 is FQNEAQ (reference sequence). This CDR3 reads CASSLALEGCLNQPQHF. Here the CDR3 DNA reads TGTGCCAGCAGCTTAGCGCTTGAGGGTTGCCTCAATCAGCCCCAGCATTTT.

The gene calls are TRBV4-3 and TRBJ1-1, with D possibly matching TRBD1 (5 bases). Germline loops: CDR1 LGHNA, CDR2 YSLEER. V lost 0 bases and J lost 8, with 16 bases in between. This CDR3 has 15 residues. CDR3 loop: CASSQERTSLGEAFF. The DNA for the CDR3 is TGCGCCAGCAGCCAAGAAAGGACATCCCTGGGGGAAGCTTTCTTT.

The CDR3 reads CASSRTTTDTQYF. The CDR3 region has the DNA TGTGCCAGCAGCCGGACTACCACAGATACGCAGTATTTT. V and J are TRBV7-3 and TRBJ2-3, with D perhaps TRBD2 (6 bases). V dropped 5 bases and J dropped 2 bases, with 8 bases sitting between them. CDR3 length: 13 amino acids. Germline CDR1 is SGHTA and CDR2 is FQGTGA. Drawing the rest from reference TRBV7-3 and TRBJ2-3, the complete variable domain is GAGVSQTPSNKVTEKGKYVELRCDPISGHTALYWYRQSLGQGPEFLIYFQGTGAADDSGLPNDRFFAVRPEGSVSTLKIQRTERGDSAVYLCASSRTTTDTQYFGPGTRLTVL.

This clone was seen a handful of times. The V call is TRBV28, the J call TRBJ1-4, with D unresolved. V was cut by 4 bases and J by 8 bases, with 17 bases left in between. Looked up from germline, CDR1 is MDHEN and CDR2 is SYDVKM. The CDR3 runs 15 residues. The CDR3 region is CASSSPRVKEEKLFF. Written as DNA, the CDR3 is TGTGCCAGCAGTTCCCCCCGGGTCAAGGAAGAAAAACTGTTTTTT.

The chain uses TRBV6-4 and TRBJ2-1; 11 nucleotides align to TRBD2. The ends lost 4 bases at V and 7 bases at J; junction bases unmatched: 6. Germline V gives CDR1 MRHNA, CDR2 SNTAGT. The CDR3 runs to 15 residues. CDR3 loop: CASSALLAGENEQFF. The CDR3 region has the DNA TGTGCCAGCAGTGCCTTACTAGCGGGGGAGAATGAGCAGTTCTTC.

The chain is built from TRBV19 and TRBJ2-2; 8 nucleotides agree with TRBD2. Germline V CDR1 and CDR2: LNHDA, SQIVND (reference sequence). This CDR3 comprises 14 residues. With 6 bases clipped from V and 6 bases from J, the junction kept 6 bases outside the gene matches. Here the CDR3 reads CASRGLVGAGELFF. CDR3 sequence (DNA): TGTGCCAGTAGGGGACTAGTCGGGGCCGGGGAGCTGTTTTTT.

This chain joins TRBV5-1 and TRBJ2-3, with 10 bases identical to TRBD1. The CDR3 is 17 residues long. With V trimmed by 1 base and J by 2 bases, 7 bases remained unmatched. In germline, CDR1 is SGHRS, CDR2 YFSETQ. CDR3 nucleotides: TGCGCCAGCAGCTTGAAATTGGGACAGGGGTTCACAGATACGCAGTATTTT. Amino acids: CASSLKLGQGFTDTQYF.

CDR3 bases: TGTGCCATCAGTGAGCGAGGGGGTGGTGGTCAGCCCCAGCATTTT. Amino acids: CAISERGGGGQPQHF. This rearrangement joins TRBV10-3 to TRBJ1-5; D is possibly TRBD1 (6 bases). This CDR3 is built from 15 residues. Trimming took off 2 bases at V and 6 bases at J, with 14 bases between the two ends. Germline lookup yields CDR1 ENHRY and CDR2 SYGVKD.

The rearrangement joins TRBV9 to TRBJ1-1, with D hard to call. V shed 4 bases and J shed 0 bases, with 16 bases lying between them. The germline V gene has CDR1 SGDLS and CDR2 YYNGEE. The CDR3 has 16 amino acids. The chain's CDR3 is CASSPGEPFLNTEAFF. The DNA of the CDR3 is TGTGCCAGCAGCCCCGGGGAGCCCTTCTTGAACACTGAAGCTTTCTTT.

DNA for the CDR3: TGTGCCAGCAGTTTAACTACAGGTTTAGGAGAAAAACTGTTTTTT. The encoded protein is CASSLTTGLGEKLFF. This chain joins TRBV28 and TRBJ1-4; perhaps TRBD1 as D (5 bases). V was cut by 2 bases and J by 8 bases, with 15 bases left in between. The CDR3 contains 15 residues. The germline gives CDR1 MDHEN, CDR2 SYDVKM.

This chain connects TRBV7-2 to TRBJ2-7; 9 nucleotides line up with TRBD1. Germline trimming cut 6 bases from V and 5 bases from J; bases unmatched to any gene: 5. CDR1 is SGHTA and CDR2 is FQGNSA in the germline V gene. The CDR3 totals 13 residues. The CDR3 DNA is TGTGCCAGCAGTTGGGACAGGGTCAACGAGCAGTACGTC. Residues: CASSWDRVNEQYV.

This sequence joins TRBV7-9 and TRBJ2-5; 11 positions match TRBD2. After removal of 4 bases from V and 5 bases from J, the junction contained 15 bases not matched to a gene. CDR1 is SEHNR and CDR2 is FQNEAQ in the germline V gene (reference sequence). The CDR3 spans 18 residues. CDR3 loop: CASSWTQTIAGGPETQYF. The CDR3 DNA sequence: TGTGCCAGCAGCTGGACCCAGACTATAGCGGGGGGGCCGGAGACCCAGTACTTC.